A single sample gave rise to the 5 T cell receptor beta chains below, sequenced in a study of blood T cell repertoires in COVID-19. Sequenced by immunoSEQ multiplex PCR; TCRdb stores in-frame clones only, minus some. The sample shows around 160,000 clones, just over 85% of them seen only once. The sample consisted of peripheral blood. These TCRs come from a man aged 55 to 70 with acute or convalescent COVID-19.

In its sample, this clone was seen once. The J gene is TRBJ2-3, the V gene TRBV5-8; the D is unclear. CDR1 and CDR2 (germline): SGHTS, YDEGEE. Trimming removed 0 bases at V and 2 bases at J, with 13 bases between. The CDR3 runs 16 residues. In DNA form, the CDR3 reads TGTGCCAGCAGCTTGGAAGCTTTTTCTACCACAGATACGCAGTATTTT. This sequence encodes CASSLEAFSTTDTQYF. The whole variable domain, remainder taken from reference TRBV5-8 and TRBJ2-3, is EAGVTQSPTHLIKTRGQQATLRCSPISGHTSVYWYQQALGLGLQFLLWYDEGEERNRGNFPPRFSGRQFPNYSSELNVNALELEDSALYLCASSLEAFSTTDTQYFGPGTRLTVL.

The chain recombines TRBV4-1 with TRBJ1-4, with unresolved D. The CDR3 spans 16 residues. Per germline, CDR1 MGHRA and CDR2 YSYEKL. Trimming pared 6 bases from V and 0 bases from J, leaving 14 bases between. CDR3 residues: CASRRREVATNEKLFF. The CDR3 nucleotides are TGCGCCAGCAGGCGACGGGAGGTTGCAACTAATGAAAAACTGTTTTTT.

This sequence joins TRBV4-2 and TRBJ1-4, with D possibly being TRBD1 (6 bases). V shed 3 bases and J shed 4 bases, with 15 bases lying between them. The germline CDR1 and CDR2 sequences are LGHNA and YNFKEQ. This CDR3 comprises 16 residues. CDR3: CASSHGGRGGNEKLFF. The DNA of the CDR3 is TGTGCCAGCAGCCATGGGGGCCGGGGGGGTAATGAAAAACTGTTTTTT.

The chain is built from TRBV6-2 or TRBV6-3 and TRBJ2-3, with 11 nucleotides matching TRBD2. The CDR3 totals 16 residues. V dropped 5 bases and J dropped 2; count of bases not matched to a gene: 6. Germline CDR1 is MNHEY and CDR2 is SVGEGT. The CDR3 DNA reads TGTGCCAGCAGTGACCCTAGCGGGAGGTTCACAGATACGCAGTATTTT. It specifies CASSDPSGRFTDTQYF.

The chain combines TRBV24-1 with TRBJ2-7; no clear D gene. This CDR3 has 13 amino acids. Germline loops: CDR1 KGHDR, CDR2 SFDVKD. The V end was cut by 4 bases, the J end by 0 bases, with 6 bases between. The DNA for the CDR3 is TGTGCCACCAGTGAGGCCCCCTCCTACGAGCAGTACTTC. Residues: CATSEAPSYEQYF.